This T cell receptor beta chain was sequenced in a study of graft-versus-host responses after intestinal transplantation. Study at large: After anti-thymocyte globulin induction, recipients took tacrolimus and steroids for roughly three years. Findings of the study overall: The presence of high graft-versus-host to host-versus-graft clonal ratios in allografts characterized patients with graft-donor T cell macrochimerism. Early declines in HvG clones that occurred post-transplant were associated with peak circulating GvH clone levels. GvH clones were identified in recipient marrow, with some first appearing in ileum or blood.

CDR1 and CDR2 (germline): MGHRA, YSYEKL. The CDR3 spans 13 residues. V lost 0 bases to trimming and J lost 6 bases, with 8 bases between them. Comments on this clone: As yet, its antigen is unknown.

Clones were read by immunoSEQ multiplex PCR, and TCRdb kept only the in-frame ones, dropping some. In the table there are tens of thousands of clones, over 90% of which are singletons. The chain has TRBV4-1 and TRBJ1-1, with a possible D match to TRBD1 (5 bases). The specimen comprised unstimulated CD8+ T cells sorted from spleen or lymph node cells, sampled before transplant. The receptor was derived from a human donor who was the organ donor for an intestinal transplant. CDR3 protein: CASSQEWGAEAFF. DNA for the CDR3: TGCGCCAGCAGCCAAGAGTGGGGGGCTGAAGCTTTCTTT.